A single sample gave rise to the 30 T cell receptor beta chains below, sequenced in a study of blood T cell repertoires in COVID-19. The method was immunoSEQ multiplex PCR; TCRdb's version includes in-frame clones alone and lacks a portion of them. The repertoire holds roughly 150,000 clones, with approximately 86% as singletons. Sequenced input: peripheral blood. These receptors all come from a human donor in a cohort sampled during active COVID-19.

The rearrangement links TRBV5-1 to TRBJ2-5, with 9 bases lining up with TRBD2. Germline V lookup: CDR1 SGHRS, CDR2 YFSETQ. The junction had 5 bases not matched to a gene; V was cut back by 0 bases and J by 2 bases. The CDR3 runs 16 residues. The CDR3 spells CASSLARLAGQETQYF. Here the CDR3 DNA reads TGCGCCAGCAGCTTGGCCCGGCTAGCGGGGCAAGAGACCCAGTACTTC.

The chain recombines TRBV5-1 with TRBJ2-5; TRBD1 aligns across 9 bases. CDR1 and CDR2 from the germline V gene are SGHRS and YFSETQ. This CDR3 comprises 15 residues. The J segment lost 5 bases and the V segment lost 6 bases, leaving 11 bases of the junction unmatched. The CDR3 nucleotides read TGCGCCAGCAACTCGGGACAGGGCGTATGGGAGACCCAGTACTTC. It specifies CASNSGQGVWETQYF.

This chain connects TRBV5-1 to TRBJ1-2; 7 bases are shared with TRBD1. The CDR3 spans 15 residues. Germline CDR1 SGHRS, CDR2 YFSETQ. V lost 4 bases, J lost 4 bases, and 10 bases stayed unmatched. As DNA, the CDR3 is TGCGCCAGCAGCCCGGCCGGGACAGCCGTCTATGGCTACACCTTC. Translation: CASSPAGTAVYGYTF.

The chain recombines TRBV5-4 with TRBJ1-1, with TRBD1 identical over 10 bases. Losses at the gene ends were 4 bases for V and 5 bases for J; bases not matched to a gene: 5. This CDR3 has 14 amino acids. CDR1 and CDR2 from the germline V gene are SGHNT and YYREEE (reference sequence). CDR3 sequence: CASSPQGQGTEAFF. The CDR3 DNA reads as TGTGCCAGCAGCCCACAGGGACAGGGGACTGAAGCTTTCTTT.

A word on this clone: The same CDR3 arises from other DNA sequences in this sample as well. V usage is TRBV28 and J usage is TRBJ1-6; 7 bases fit TRBD1. With 5 bases clipped from V and 7 bases from J, the junction kept 5 bases outside the gene matches. The CDR3 runs 14 residues. Germline assignment: CDR1 MDHEN and CDR2 SYDVKM. The CDR3: CASSPGQLNSPLHF. The CDR3 DNA is TGTGCCAGCAGTCCGGGACAGCTAAATTCACCCCTCCACTTT.

This clone was detected only a few times. The genes are TRBV7-2 and TRBJ1-6, with a weak D call TRBD1 (6 bases). V was clipped by 5 bases and J by 9 bases, with 20 bases between them. Germline assignment: CDR1 SGHTA and CDR2 FQGNSA. The CDR3 runs 16 residues. CDR3 coding DNA: TGTGCCAGCAGCGGTCAACAGGGAATCAGGGGTTCACCCCTCCACTTT. This sequence encodes CASSGQQGIRGSPLHF.

The chain couples TRBV18 to TRBJ1-1; D not resolved. In germline, CDR1 is KGHSH, CDR2 LQKENI. The CDR3 runs 13 residues. V gave up 4 bases and J gave up 1 base, with 7 bases separating them. This CDR3 reads CASSQIKNTEAFF. CDR3 sequence (DNA): TGTGCCAGCTCACAAATAAAGAACACTGAAGCTTTCTTT.

The genes are TRBV7-3 and TRBJ2-1, with 8 positions matching TRBD2. Losses at the gene ends were 5 bases for V and 7 bases for J; bases not matched to a gene: 13. Germline V gene lookup returns CDR1 SGHTA and CDR2 FQGTGA. The CDR3 runs to 16 residues. CDR3 region: CASSQLSGGVLNEQFF. For the CDR3, the DNA is TGTGCCAGCAGCCAGCTGTCCGGGGGGGTTCTGAATGAGCAGTTCTTC. The full variable domain, its missing parts supplied by reference TRBV7-3 and TRBJ2-1, is GAGVSQTPSNKVTEKGKYVELRCDPISGHTALYWYRQSLGQGPEFLIYFQGTGAADDSGLPNDRFFAVRPEGSVSTLKIQRTERGDSAVYLCASSQLSGGVLNEQFFGPGTRLTVL.

The chain carries TRBV5-1 and TRBJ2-7, with 7 nucleotides matching TRBD1. The CDR3 is made up of 16 amino acids. Germline values: CDR1 SGHRS, CDR2 YFSETQ. V trimming: 4 bases; J trimming: 2 bases; junction bases outside the gene matches: 12. CDR3: CASSVTGARLPYEQYF. In nucleotides, the CDR3 is TGCGCCAGCAGCGTCACAGGGGCCCGGCTCCCCTACGAGCAGTACTTC.

CDR3 protein: CASSGASQETQYF. As DNA, the CDR3 is TGTGCCAGCAGTGGGGCTTCCCAAGAGACCCAGTACTTC. The chain uses TRBV28 and TRBJ2-5, with TRBD1 as a possible D gene (5 bases). V lost 5 bases and J lost 1, with 8 bases in between. Germline CDR1 and CDR2: MDHEN and SYDVKM. The CDR3 length is 13 residues.

This clone occurred once. V is TRBV10-3 and J is TRBJ1-1, with D possibly being TRBD1 (5 bases). Germline V lookup: CDR1 ENHRY, CDR2 SYGVKD. The CDR3 covers 13 residues. V lost 10 bases, J lost 4 bases, and 16 bases lay in between. The CDR3 DNA reads as TGTGCCAGCCTAGGGGCCATCAGCACTGAAGCTTTCTTT. The encoded protein is CASLGAISTEAFF.

This clone was detected only a few times. The V and J genes are TRBV14 and TRBJ1-2, with D possibly TRBD1 on 5 matching bases. The V end was cut by 2 bases, the J end by 6 bases, with 13 bases between. CDR3 length: 14 residues. Looked up from germline, CDR1 is SGHDN and CDR2 is FVKESK. In nucleotides, the CDR3 is TGTGCCAGCAGCCAACGACACCTCAGGGATGGCTACACCTTC. Translating it yields CASSQRHLRDGYTF.

The V and J genes are TRBV5-1 and TRBJ2-4; TRBD1 is a possible D gene (5 bases). The V end was cut by 4 bases, the J end by 8 bases, with 13 bases between. CDR3 length equals 13 residues. Germline assignment: CDR1 SGHRS and CDR2 YFSETQ. Written as DNA, the CDR3 is TGCGCCAGCAGCCTACAGGTTAAAGACATTCAGTACTTC. Its translation: CASSLQVKDIQYF.

This chain links TRBV2 with TRBJ2-7, with a possible D match to TRBD2 (6 bases). The V gene's germline CDR1 is SNHLY and CDR2 FYNNEI. V was trimmed by 8 bases and J by 2 bases, leaving 10 bases between them. CDR3 length: 12 residues. DNA of the CDR3: TGTGCCAGCGCGGGAAATGCCTACGAGCAGTACTTC. This sequence encodes CASAGNAYEQYF.

In this sample, this clone turned up once. The chain employs TRBV4-1 and TRBJ2-2; 10 positions agree with TRBD1. Germline V gives CDR1 MGHRA, CDR2 YSYEKL. CDR3 length: 14 amino acids. V shed 3 bases, J shed 7 bases, and the junction held 2 bases outside the gene matches. CDR3 in DNA: TGCGCCAGCAGCCAGACAGGGGGCCGCGGGGAGCTGTTTTTT. It specifies CASSQTGGRGELFF.

This chain joins TRBV30 and TRBJ1-4; no reliable D call. CDR3 size: 14 residues. Trimming shortened V by 2 bases and J by 8 bases, and 15 bases separated the two germline ends. Germline CDR1 is GTSNPN and CDR2 is SVGIG (reference sequence). The chain's CDR3 is CAWSRIGGIEKLFF. Written as DNA, the CDR3 is TGTGCCTGGAGTCGGATTGGAGGGATCGAAAAACTGTTTTTT.

The chain has TRBV15 and TRBJ2-6; 8 bases line up with TRBD1. The CDR3 is made up of 15 amino acids. The ends lost 6 bases at V and 6 bases at J; junction bases unmatched: 7. Germline CDR1 reads LNHNV; CDR2 reads YYDKDF (reference sequence). The CDR3 protein is CATSSRDRSANVLTF. The CDR3 DNA reads as TGTGCCACCAGTAGCCGGGACAGGTCGGCCAACGTCCTGACTTTC.

The V call is TRBV6-1, the J call TRBJ1-6; D gene unclear. The germline gives CDR1 MNHNS, CDR2 SASEGT. The CDR3 has 14 amino acids. V lost 3 bases, J lost 5 bases, and 8 bases lay in between. CDR3 nucleotide sequence: TGTGCCAGCAGTGAGTGGCTCGATAATTCACCCCTCCACTTT. The encoded protein is CASSEWLDNSPLHF.

This clone was recorded only once. The V and J genes are TRBV7-9 and TRBJ2-1, with TRBD2 matching 8 bases. J gave up 7 bases and V 5 bases, and 7 bases lay outside the gene matches. The CDR3 is 14 residues long. Germline V gene data show CDR1 as SEHNR and CDR2 as FQNEAQ (reference sequence). CDR3 loop: CASSPLAGWNEQFF. For the CDR3, the DNA is TGTGCCAGCAGCCCGTTAGCGGGATGGAATGAGCAGTTCTTC.

Notes on this clone: Other DNA sequences in this specimen translate into the identical CDR3. V and J are TRBV6-4 and TRBJ1-5; the D is unclear. The CDR3 contains 13 residues. Germline-derived CDR1 and CDR2 are MRHNA and SNTAGT. Trimming removed 3 bases from V and 3 bases from J, with 6 bases in between. The CDR3 spells CASSEQSNQPQHF. In DNA form, the CDR3 reads TGTGCCAGCAGTGAACAGTCCAATCAGCCCCAGCATTTT.

The rearrangement joins TRBV14 to TRBJ2-7; TRBD1 matches 7 bases. J gave up 9 bases and V 1 base, and 6 bases lay outside the gene matches. This CDR3 has 13 residues. CDR1 and CDR2 from the germline V gene are SGHDN and FVKESK. The CDR3 is CASSQGQGIGQYF. The CDR3 DNA reads TGTGCCAGCAGCCAAGGACAGGGTATAGGGCAGTACTTC.

This chain links TRBV28 with TRBJ1-4; the D is unclear. V shed 6 bases and J shed 7 bases, with 21 bases lying between them. This CDR3 contains 16 residues. Looked up from germline, CDR1 is MDHEN and CDR2 is SYDVKM. The CDR3 region has the DNA TGTGCCAGCAGCGAACTCCAAGGATCTAGTCTTGAAAAACTGTTTTTT. Its translation: CASSELQGSSLEKLFF.

The V gene is TRBV5-1, the J gene TRBJ2-5, with 7 nucleotides matching TRBD2. Trimming at V came to 5 bases and at J to 2 bases, leaving 15 bases not matched to a gene. The CDR3 extends over 17 amino acids. Germline V CDR1 and CDR2: SGHRS, YFSETQ. As DNA, the CDR3 is TGCGCCAGCAGACACGGCCGCGGGAGCCGGGAACAAGAGACCCAGTACTTC. This encodes CASRHGRGSREQETQYF.

The CDR3 reads CASSLTSLGLEQYF. For the CDR3, the DNA is TGTGCCAGCAGTTTGACTAGTCTGGGGCTCGAGCAGTACTTC. This chain uses TRBV28 with TRBJ2-7, with D possibly TRBD2 on 6 matching bases. Germline V gene lookup returns CDR1 MDHEN and CDR2 SYDVKM. With 3 bases removed from V and 6 bases from J, the gap between germline ends came to 15 bases. The CDR3 runs 14 residues.

The chain carries TRBV28 and TRBJ1-1, with D perhaps TRBD1 (6 bases). Trimming took 0 bases from V and 6 from J, leaving 29 bases between them. This CDR3 region has 20 residues. The germline V gene encodes CDR1 MDHEN and CDR2 SYDVKM. The CDR3 DNA sequence: TGTGCCAGCAGTTTATGGATACCAGGGGAGCCGAGCTCCCCGCGCGCTGAAGCTTTCTTT. Its protein is CASSLWIPGEPSSPRAEAFF.

This chain joins TRBV5-4 and TRBJ1-1; TRBD1 is a possible D gene (6 bases). Germline assignment: CDR1 SGHNT and CDR2 YYREEE (reference sequence). Trimming shortened V by 0 bases and J by 0 bases, and 15 bases separated the two germline ends. This CDR3 spans 17 amino acids. The CDR3 bases are TGTGCCAGCAGCTTGGTACGGGGGGCAGGGCTGAACACTGAAGCTTTCTTT. This encodes CASSLVRGAGLNTEAFF. The whole variable domain, filled in from reference TRBV5-4 and TRBJ1-1, reads ETGVTQSPTHLIKTRGQQVTLRCSSQSGHNTVSWYQQALGQGPQFIFQYYREEENGRGNFPPRFSGLQFPNYSSELNVNALELDDSALYLCASSLVRGAGLNTEAFFGQGTRLTVV.

This clone was found once. The CDR3 bases are TGCGCCAGCACTCCCCCGGGGGGCGATGAGCAGTTCTTC. Amino acid sequence: CASTPPGGDEQFF. J is TRBJ2-1 and V is TRBV5-1, with D maybe TRBD2 (7 bases). The length of the CDR3 is 13 residues. CDR1 SGHRS and CDR2 YFSETQ come from the germline V gene. Trimming left V 6 bases short and J 8 bases short, with 15 bases between.

This clone has just a few counts. The chain employs TRBV18 and TRBJ1-1; possibly TRBD1 for D (5 bases). CDR1 is KGHSH and CDR2 is LQKENI in the germline V gene. V was cut by 3 bases and J by 7 bases, with 18 bases left in between. This CDR3 contains 15 residues. The CDR3 DNA reads as TGTGCCAGCTCACCGGGTCTAGCGGGACCTCTTGAAGCTTTCTTT. Amino acids: CASSPGLAGPLEAFF.

V and J are TRBV19 and TRBJ2-4; TRBD2 matches 8 bases. The V gene's germline CDR1 is LNHDA and CDR2 SQIVND (reference sequence). The ends lost 3 bases at V and 0 bases at J; junction bases unmatched: 10. The CDR3 has 18 residues. DNA for the CDR3: TGTGCCAGTAGTATGGGCGGGGGGCCGGCCCGAGCCAAAAACATTCAGTACTTC. Translating it yields CASSMGGGPARAKNIQYF.

The V gene is TRBV3-1 (or the pseudogene TRBV3-2), the J gene TRBJ2-1; 11 nucleotides line up with TRBD1. The CDR3 totals 15 residues. Germline CDR1 and CDR2: LGHDT and YNNKEL (reference sequence). J was trimmed by 8 bases and V by 6 bases; bases with no gene match: 9. The CDR3 sequence: CASRGWTGGAYEQFF. CDR3 bases: TGTGCCAGCAGGGGCTGGACAGGGGGCGCATATGAGCAGTTCTTC.